This T cell receptor (beta chain) was observed in a study of blood T cell repertoires in COVID-19. Across the whole study: Samples representing acute and convalescent COVID-19 were sourced from the United States, Italy and Spain. The analysed material was cDNA or gDNA that came from T cells, B-cell-depleted T cells, or PBMCs.

CDR3 length: 16 residues. The V and J ends lost 2 bases and 2 bases respectively, with 12 bases between them. Per the germline V gene, CDR1 is LGHDT and CDR2 is YNNKEL (reference sequence). This clone was found a few times. Authors' methods: Estimated nucleated cell counts came from reference gene primer amplification. TCRdb's table, derived via immunoSEQ multiplex PCR, lists solely in-frame clones and lacks some. V, J and clone size derive from that table, while D and trimming were established from the DNA sequence. The profile covers 80,000 to 100,000 clones, with about 80% appearing a single time and around 17% taken by the ten largest.

The TCR sequence derives from a human donor in a cohort sampled during active COVID-19. The chain recombines TRBV3-1 (or the pseudogene TRBV3-2) with TRBJ1-4, with TRBD1 as a possible D gene (5 bases). Sequences were obtained from peripheral blood. The CDR3 DNA sequence: TGTGCCAGCAGCCAACAGGGTAACAGGACTAATGAAAAACTGTTTTTT. Translated: CASSQQGNRTNEKLFF.